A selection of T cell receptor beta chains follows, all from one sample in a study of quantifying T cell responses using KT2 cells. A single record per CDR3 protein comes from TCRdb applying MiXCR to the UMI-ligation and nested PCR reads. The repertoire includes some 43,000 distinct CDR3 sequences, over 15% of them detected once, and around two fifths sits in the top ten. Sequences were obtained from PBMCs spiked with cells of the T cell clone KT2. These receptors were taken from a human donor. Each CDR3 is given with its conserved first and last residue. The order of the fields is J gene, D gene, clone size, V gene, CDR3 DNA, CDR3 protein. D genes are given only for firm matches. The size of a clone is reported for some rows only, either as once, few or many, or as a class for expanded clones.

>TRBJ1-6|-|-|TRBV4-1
TGCGCCAGCAGCCAAGATTTCGATGGGGTTGGGCGGTCCCTCCACTTT
CASSQDFDGVGRSLHF
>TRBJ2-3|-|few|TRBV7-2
TGTGCCAGCAGCTTAGACAGAAACACAGATACGCAGTATTTT
CASSLDRNTDTQYF
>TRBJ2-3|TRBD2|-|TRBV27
TGTGCCAGCAGTCCTATCTTAGCGGGAAGCACAGATACGCAGTATTTT
CASSPILAGSTDTQYF
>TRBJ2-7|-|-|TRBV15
TGTGCCACCAGCAGAGATTCGGGACGCCTTTCTGGGGAGCAGTACTTC
CATSRDSGRLSGEQYF
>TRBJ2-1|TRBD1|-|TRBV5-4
TGTGCCAGCAGCTCGGACAGGGGGATTAGGGAGCAGTTCTTC
CASSSDRGIREQFF
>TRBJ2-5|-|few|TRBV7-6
TGTGCCAGCAGCCCGTCGCCTACCGTCTGGGTTTGGGAGACCCAGTACTTC
CASSPSPTVWVWETQYF
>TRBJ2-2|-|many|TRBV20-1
TGCAGTGCCGACCTTGGGAACACCGGGGAGCTGTTTTTT
CSADLGNTGELFF
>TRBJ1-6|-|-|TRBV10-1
TGCGCCAGCAGTGAGTCCGTCAGGGTCCAGGGGAGTACTGCACCCCTCCACTTT
CASSESVRVQGSTAPLHF
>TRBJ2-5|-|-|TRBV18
TGTGCCAGCTCACAGAGGATGGAGACCCAGTACTTC
CASSQRMETQYF
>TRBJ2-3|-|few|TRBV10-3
TGTGCCATCAGTGAGTCAGGCACAGATACGCAGTATTTT
CAISESGTDTQYF
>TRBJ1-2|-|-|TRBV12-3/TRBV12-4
TGTGCCAGCAGTTTAGGGCACTATGGCTACACCTTC
CASSLGHYGYTF
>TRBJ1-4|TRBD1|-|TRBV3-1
TGTGCCAGCAGCCGAGGACAGGGCGGCGAAAAACTGTTTTTT
CASSRGQGGEKLFF
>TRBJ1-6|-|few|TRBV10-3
TGTGCCATCGTCGAAGTCGAACCAGAAAGTCCCTCTAATTCACCCCTCCACTTT
CAIVEVEPESPSNSPLHF
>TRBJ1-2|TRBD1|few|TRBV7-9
TGTGCCAGCAGCTCCCCTCAGGGGGAGCACTATGGCTACACCTTC
CASSSPQGEHYGYTF
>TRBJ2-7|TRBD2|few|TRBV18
TGTGCCAGCTCGTTGGGACTAGCTCTAAACGAGCAGTACTTC
CASSLGLALNEQYF
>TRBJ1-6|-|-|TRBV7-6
TGTGCCAGCAGCTCCGGACAGTATAATTCACCCCTCCACTTT
CASSSGQYNSPLHF
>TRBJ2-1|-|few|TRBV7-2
TGTGCCAGCAGCTTACAATCGGCAGTCTACAATGAGCAGTTCTTC
CASSLQSAVYNEQFF
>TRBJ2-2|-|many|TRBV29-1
TGCAGCGTTCTGGGGGTCACGAACACCGGGGAGCTGTTTTTT
CSVLGVTNTGELFF
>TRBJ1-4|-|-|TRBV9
TGTGCCAGCAGCCCAGGGAAGGGGCAGGAAAAACTGTTTTTT
CASSPGKGQEKLFF
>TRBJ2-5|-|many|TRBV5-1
TGCGCCAGCAGCTTAGCAGGAGAGACCCAGTACTTC
CASSLAGETQYF
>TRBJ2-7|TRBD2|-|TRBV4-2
TGTGCCAGCAGCCCCAGGGCGGTTGCGGGGGGCGCCCGGAGGGACTACGAGCAGTACTTC
CASSPRAVAGGARRDYEQYF
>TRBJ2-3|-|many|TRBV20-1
TGCAGTGCTAGAGATGGGGGGAATACGCAGTATTTT
CSARDGGNTQYF
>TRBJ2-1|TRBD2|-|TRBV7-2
TGTGCCAGCAGCTCGGACGGACTAGCGATCAATGAGCAGTTCTTC
CASSSDGLAINEQFF
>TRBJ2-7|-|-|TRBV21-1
TGTGCCAGCACCGGACTAATACCCTACGAGCAGTACTTC
CASTGLIPYEQYF
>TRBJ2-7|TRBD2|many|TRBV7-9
TGTGCCAGCAGCTACGGACTAGCGGGAGGGCGCGAGCAGTACTTC
CASSYGLAGGREQYF
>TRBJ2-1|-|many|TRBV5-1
TGCGCCAGCAGCTTAGCGGTAAATGAGCAGTTCTTC
CASSLAVNEQFF
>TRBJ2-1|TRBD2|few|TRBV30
TGTGCCTGGAGCCGTGGGACTAGCGGTTACAATGAGCAGTTCTTC
CAWSRGTSGYNEQFF
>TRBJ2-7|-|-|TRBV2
TGTGCCAGCAGTGATTTTGCCGGGGTATTGGCCTACGAGCAGTACTTC
CASSDFAGVLAYEQYF
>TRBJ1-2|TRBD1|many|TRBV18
TGTGCCAGCTCACCCACGCTTTCGGGACAGGGGGGATCCAACTATGGCTACACCTTC
CASSPTLSGQGGSNYGYTF
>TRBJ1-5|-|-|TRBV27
TGTGCCAGCAGGTCTATGGGTAACAATCAGCCCCAGCATTTT
CASRSMGNNQPQHF